This entry lists 24 T cell receptor beta chains sequenced from one sample in a study of T cell changes during pregnancy in multiple sclerosis. Using immunoSEQ multiplex PCR, the repertoire was profiled, and TCRdb retains in-frame clones only, with some absent. The sample holds approximately 90,000 clones, 94% seen once. Sequencing was performed on peripheral blood, taken in the third trimester of pregnancy. The receptors were gathered from a female donor with multiple sclerosis, enrolled in a pregnancy study.

Here the CDR3 DNA reads TGTGCCAGCAGCTTAGGGCTAGCGGGAGTGGACAATGAGCAGTTCTTC. Amino acids: CASSLGLAGVDNEQFF. The chain employs TRBV11-2 and TRBJ2-1, with 10 bases lining up with TRBD2. This CDR3 is 16 amino acids long. Germline CDR1 SGHAT, CDR2 FQNNGV. With 1 base clipped from V and 5 bases from J, the junction kept 5 bases outside the gene matches. Filled out from reference TRBV11-2 and TRBJ2-1, the complete variable domain reads EAGVAQSPRYKIIEKRQSVAFWCNPISGHATLYWYQQILGQGPKLLIQFQNNGVVDDSQLPKDRFSAERLKGVDSTLKIQPAKLEDSAVYLCASSLGLAGVDNEQFFGPGTRLTVL.

The CDR3 bases are TGTGCCAGCAGTGAAGCGATCACAGGGGAAGGAGATACGCAGTATTTT. This translates into CASSEAITGEGDTQYF. V gene TRBV2 combines with J gene TRBJ2-3; 7 positions agree with TRBD1. The CDR3 sequence is 16 residues long. Unmatched junction bases numbered 8, after V lost 0 bases and J lost 5 bases. Germline lookup yields CDR1 SNHLY and CDR2 FYNNEI.

This clone has only one observation. The germline gene is not matched at one end of the junction; a read error may be the cause. The chain is built from TRBV6-4 and TRBJ2-3, with 10 bases aligning to TRBD2. Germline loops: CDR1 MRHNA, CDR2 SNTAGT. The CDR3 contains 17 residues. The CDR3 sequence is CAGSEGPSGRGSDTQYF. CDR3 coding DNA: TGTGCCGGCAGTGAGGGCCCTAGCGGGAGAGGGTCAGATACGCAGTATTTT.

There are a few counts of this clone. The chain is built from TRBV30 and TRBJ1-2, with D perhaps matching TRBD1 (5 bases). Trimming removed 5 bases at V and 12 bases at J, with 19 bases between. Germline loops: CDR1 GTSNPN, CDR2 SVGIG (reference sequence). The CDR3 is 12 amino acids. DNA of the CDR3: TGTGCCTGGGCGTCAACAGGCTCAGCCCACACCTTC. Protein: CAWASTGSAHTF.

The chain links TRBV28 to TRBJ1-2, with TRBD1 matching over 7 bases. CDR3 length: 12 residues. The V gene end was trimmed by 6 bases and the J gene end by 7 bases; junction bases not matched to a gene: 5. Germline V gene data show CDR1 as MDHEN and CDR2 as SYDVKM. The CDR3 DNA is TGTGCCAGCAGCCGACAGGGTAGTGGCTACACCTTC. Protein sequence: CASSRQGSGYTF.

J is TRBJ1-1 and V is TRBV30; D gene unclear. This CDR3 has 13 amino acids. Looked up from germline, CDR1 is GTSNPN and CDR2 is SVGIG (reference sequence). V was cut by 4 bases and J by 1 base, with 10 bases left in between. CDR3 sequence reads: CAWTLVGNTEAFF. For the CDR3, the DNA is TGTGCCTGGACCTTGGTCGGGAACACTGAAGCTTTCTTT.

The rearrangement uses TRBV7-9 and TRBJ2-1; 12 nucleotides agree with TRBD2. Germline V gene sequence: CDR1 SEHNR, CDR2 FQNEAQ (reference sequence). V gave up 5 bases and J gave up 3 bases; unmatched junction bases: 8. This CDR3 comprises 17 residues. CDR3 nucleotide sequence: TGTGCCAGCAGCGTCCTAGCACTAGCGGGGGGCTACAATGAGCAGTTCTTC. It codes for CASSVLALAGGYNEQFF.

This sequence joins TRBV6-5 and TRBJ1-1; D might be TRBD1 (6 bases). The CDR3 loop spans 15 amino acids. The germline V and J ends were trimmed by 5 bases and 2 bases, with 15 bases remaining between them. Germline CDR1 is MNHEY and CDR2 is SVGAGI. DNA for the CDR3: TGTGCCAGCAGTCCCACGGGGGGGGGCAACACTGAAGCTTTCTTT. Amino acid sequence: CASSPTGGGNTEAFF.

The rearrangement links TRBV10-1 to TRBJ2-5; 9 bases match TRBD2. CDR1 and CDR2 from the germline V gene are WNHNN and SYGVQD (reference sequence). The CDR3 length is 16 residues. With V trimmed by 3 bases and J by 7 bases, 12 bases remained unmatched. The CDR3 DNA is TGCGCCAGCAGTGAAATAGCGGGAGCCTCTTCTGGGACCCAGTACTTC. It is translated as CASSEIAGASSGTQYF.

V is TRBV6-1 and J is TRBJ1-4; D is undetermined. The V gene's germline CDR1 is MNHNS and CDR2 SASEGT. This CDR3 has 13 amino acids. Trimming stripped 6 bases from V and 8 bases from J, with 13 bases between. Written as DNA, the CDR3 is TGTGCCAGCAGAGTAGATTCGGTCGAAAAACTGTTTTTT. Amino acid sequence: CASRVDSVEKLFF.

The chain is built from TRBV28 and TRBJ2-7; D is ambiguous. V was trimmed by 2 bases and J by 6 bases, leaving 11 bases between them. CDR3 size: 13 residues. Germline V gene sequence: CDR1 MDHEN, CDR2 SYDVKM. CDR3 region: CASSLLLTREQYF. The DNA of the CDR3 is TGTGCCAGCAGTTTACTCCTCACACGCGAGCAGTACTTC.

The chain recombines TRBV7-8 with TRBJ1-5, with TRBD1 identical over 9 bases. J lost 3 bases, V lost 10 bases, and 19 bases had no gene match. CDR1 is SGHVS, CDR2 FQNEAQ, per germline. There are 18 residues in the CDR3. In DNA form, the CDR3 reads TGTGCCACCACCCCTTTTGCCCCTTGGACAGGGGTCAATCAGCCCCAGCATTTT. Amino acid sequence: CATTPFAPWTGVNQPQHF.

The rearrangement joins TRBV19 to TRBJ2-1, with TRBD1 as a possible D gene (6 bases). Per the germline V gene, CDR1 is LNHDA and CDR2 is SQIVND (reference sequence). Deletions cut 6 bases from V and 4 bases from J, with 10 bases between. The length of the CDR3 is 13 residues. CDR3 in amino acids: CASSWTVYNEQFF. The DNA of the CDR3 is TGTGCCAGTAGCTGGACAGTTTACAATGAGCAGTTCTTC.

V and J are TRBV11-1 and TRBJ2-3, with D perhaps TRBD2 (6 bases). CDR1 SGHAT and CDR2 FQDESV come from the germline V gene (reference sequence). The CDR3 is made up of 17 amino acids. V dropped 1 base and J dropped 1 base, with 15 bases sitting between them. CDR3 loop: CASSLEVREWGTDTQYF. The CDR3 region has the DNA TGTGCCAGCAGCTTAGAGGTCCGGGAGTGGGGCACAGATACGCAGTATTTT.

The CDR3 is CAWSDYRDTQYF. The CDR3 DNA reads as TGTGCCTGGAGTGATTACAGAGATACGCAGTATTTT. V gene TRBV30 combines with J gene TRBJ2-3; D call uncertain. CDR1 and CDR2 from the germline V gene are GTSNPN and SVGIG (reference sequence). The CDR3 totals 12 residues. Trimming took off 1 base at V and 5 bases at J, with 7 bases between the two ends.

V usage is TRBV21-1 and J usage is TRBJ2-7; the D call of TRBD2 is as the table states it, not checked on the DNA. TRBV21-1 is recorded as a pseudogene. The CDR3 runs to 15 residues. The CDR3 nucleotides are TGTGCCAGCAGCGCCCGAGGGCGGAGTTACTACGAGCAGTACTTC. Protein sequence: CASSARGRSYYEQYF.

This chain joins TRBV9 and TRBJ1-5, with unresolved D. V lost 5 bases, J lost 2 bases, and 8 bases lay in between. CDR1 is SGDLS and CDR2 is YYNGEE in the germline V gene. CDR3 length equals 13 residues. The CDR3, as DNA: TGTGCCAGCAGTATCTCGGGCAATCAGCCCCAGCATTTT. It encodes CASSISGNQPQHF.

V and J are TRBV5-1 and TRBJ1-4, with D unclear. The CDR3 is 14 residues long. Trimming stripped 1 base from V and 6 bases from J, with 10 bases between. Germline CDR1 is SGHRS and CDR2 is YFSETQ. In DNA, the CDR3 is TGCGCCAGCAGCTTGCGGGGATTTGATGAAAAACTGTTTTTT. This encodes CASSLRGFDEKLFF. Together with reference TRBV5-1 and TRBJ1-4, the CDR3 gives the full variable domain: KAGVTQTPRYLIKTRGQQVTLSCSPISGHRSVSWYQQTPGQGLQFLFEYFSETQRNKGNFPGRFSGRQFSNSRSEMNVSTLELGDSALYLCASSLRGFDEKLFFGSGTQLSVL.

This clone was seen just once. The chain is built from TRBV7-6 and TRBJ2-3; the D is unclear. CDR3 length: 12 residues. V lost 4 bases and J lost 3, with 5 bases in between. Germline V gene lookup returns CDR1 SGHVS and CDR2 FNYEAQ. The CDR3: CASSYLTDTQYF. CDR3 in DNA: TGTGCCAGCAGCTACCTAACAGATACGCAGTATTTT.

The chain employs TRBV27 and TRBJ1-5; possibly TRBD1 for D (6 bases). V was trimmed by 2 bases and J by 5 bases, leaving 16 bases between them. The CDR3 runs to 16 residues. From germline, CDR1 is MNHEY and CDR2 SMNVEV (reference sequence). The CDR3 bases are TGTGCCAGCAGTTTAAGGTGGTTTCCAGGGGATCAGCCCCAGCATTTT. This codes for CASSLRWFPGDQPQHF.

DNA of the CDR3: TGTGCCAGCAGCCGGGCCAAGGCAGTTTACCAGGGGGCGCTCACCGGGGAGCTGTTTTTT. Amino acids: CASSRAKAVYQGALTGELFF. V usage is TRBV5-4 and J usage is TRBJ2-2; 8 positions match TRBD1. Looked up from germline, CDR1 is SGHNT and CDR2 is YYREEE (reference sequence). V lost 4 bases to trimming and J lost 4 bases; unmatched junction nucleotides: 21. The CDR3 extends over 20 amino acids.

This clone came up once. The rearrangement uses TRBV21-1 and TRBJ2-7; TRBD2 is taken as the D call from the table, unchecked against the DNA. TRBV21-1 is a pseudogene. This CDR3 has 16 residues. The CDR3 here is CASSKKGTRRAYEQYF. CDR3 nucleotides: TGTGCCAGCAGCAAAAAGGGGACTAGGCGGGCCTACGAGCAGTACTTC.

Here the CDR3 reads CASSIDRVSYEQYF. The DNA for the CDR3 is TGTGCCAGCAGTATAGACAGGGTTTCCTACGAGCAGTACTTC. The genes are TRBV27 and TRBJ2-7, with TRBD1 matching 7 bases. This CDR3 has 14 amino acids. From germline, CDR1 is MNHEY and CDR2 SMNVEV (reference sequence). J was trimmed by 1 base and V by 5 bases; bases with no gene match: 5.

The chain couples TRBV19 to TRBJ2-7; D is perhaps TRBD2 (5 bases). Germline-derived CDR1 and CDR2 are LNHDA and SQIVND (reference sequence). CDR3 size: 13 residues. The V end was cut by 7 bases, the J end by 2 bases, with 12 bases between. The CDR3 spells CASTAPGTYEQYF. In DNA, the CDR3 is TGTGCCAGTACCGCGCCGGGAACCTACGAGCAGTACTTC.